This T cell receptor beta chain was captured in a study of PD-1 blockade in mismatch repair-deficient tumors. PCR or immunohistochemistry showed mismatch repair deficiency in every enrolled patient. The data were produced by immunoSEQ multiplex PCR, yet TCRdb's version contains in-frame clones alone and is incomplete. The sample consists of around 68,000 clones, around 80% of them appearing once. About this clone itself: What it binds is not known.

V lost 5 bases, J lost 4 bases, and 11 bases lay in between. CDR1 and CDR2 from the germline V gene are SGHNT and YENEEA. The CDR3 has 14 amino acids. Notes on the study in general: Tumor-resident clones, often undetectable pretreatment in blood, expanded then contracted after pembrolizumab.

This chain connects TRBV11-3 to TRBJ2-2; D not resolved. The sequence was collected from an adult with mismatch repair-deficient cancer. Specimen: peripheral blood, collected 2 weeks after starting pembrolizumab. The CDR3 protein is CASSHKRSTGELFF. DNA for the CDR3: TGTGCCAGCAGCCATAAACGGAGCACCGGGGAGCTGTTTTTT.